Following are 28 T cell receptor beta chains from one sample sequenced in a study of vaccination and CD4 T cells after COVID-19. CD4+ T cells that had been cultured provided DNA sequenced with the Oncomine TCR Beta short-read assay. TCRdb re-called the PCR reads with MiXCR, one entry per CDR3 protein. This table holds 5,500 to 6,500 distinct CDR3 sequences, roughly 71% found once. No antigens are known for them. Specified treatment: roughly 10-day PBMC culture with coronavirus spike peptide pools or control peptides (ViraFEST assay). The sequenced sample consisted of CD4+ T cells from blood, cultured in vitro. The receptor set was obtained from a human donor who had recovered from COVID-19.

The chain employs TRBV24-1 and TRBJ1-2; perhaps TRBD1 as D (6 bases). Germline V gene sequence: CDR1 KGHDR, CDR2 SFDVKD. This CDR3 spans 14 amino acids. V was trimmed by 6 bases and J by 10 bases, leaving 20 bases between them. In DNA form, the CDR3 reads TGTGCCACCAGTTCTCCGGACAGCACAGCTGACTACACCTTC. This gives the protein CATSSPDSTADYTF.

CDR3 bases: TGTGCCAGCAGCTTTGGGAGGACCGTCCATAATTCACCCCTCCACTTT. The encoded protein is CASSFGRTVHNSPLHF. This chain connects TRBV11-3 to TRBJ1-6; D uncertain. This CDR3 has 16 amino acids. V was shortened by 3 bases and J by 5 bases, with 14 bases between the two germline ends. Germline values: CDR1 SGHNT, CDR2 YENEEA.

The gene calls are TRBV6-1 and TRBJ2-5, with D perhaps matching TRBD2 (5 bases). Germline CDR1 MNHNS, CDR2 SASEGT. The CDR3 consists of 15 residues. Trimming removed 1 base at V and 4 bases at J, with 13 bases between. The CDR3 bases are TGTGCCAGCAGTGAAGAGAGGGCGCGCGGAGAGACCCAGTACTTC. It yields the protein CASSEERARGETQYF.

The V gene is TRBV6-1, the J gene TRBJ2-7, with D possibly being TRBD1 (6 bases). The CDR3 is made up of 15 amino acids. In germline, CDR1 is MNHNS, CDR2 SASEGT. V was trimmed by 6 bases and J by 7 bases, leaving 22 bases between them. The CDR3 here is CASSARQVLVLEQYF. CDR3 sequence (DNA): TGTGCCAGCAGCGCTAGACAGGTTTTAGTTTTGGAGCAGTACTTC.

The V and J genes are TRBV20-1 and TRBJ1-6, with TRBD1 identical over 8 bases. CDR1 is DFQATT and CDR2 is SNEGSKA in the germline V gene (reference sequence). The CDR3 spans 15 residues. Trimming at V came to 1 base and at J to 8 bases, leaving 7 bases not matched to a gene. The CDR3 is CSARAPQGEHSPLHF. Here the CDR3 DNA reads TGCAGTGCTAGAGCCCCACAGGGGGAGCATTCACCCCTCCACTTT.

The V and J genes are TRBV5-1 and TRBJ1-5, with unresolved D. The CDR3 loop spans 14 amino acids. V shed 0 bases and J shed 1 base, with 5 bases lying between them. Per the germline V gene, CDR1 is SGHRS and CDR2 is YFSETQ. The CDR3 region has the DNA TGCGCCAGCAGCTTGGAAGGGAGCAATCAGCCCCAGCATTTT. It encodes CASSLEGSNQPQHF.

The genes are TRBV5-1 and TRBJ2-2, with D uncertain. This CDR3 has 15 amino acids. CDR1 and CDR2 (germline): SGHRS, YFSETQ. V lost 2 bases, J lost 0 bases, and 8 bases lay in between. The CDR3 is CASSFSAANTGELFF. As DNA, the CDR3 is TGCGCCAGCAGCTTCTCAGCCGCGAACACCGGGGAGCTGTTTTTT.

The V call is TRBV10-1, the J call TRBJ1-1, with D maybe TRBD1 (6 bases). The CDR3 sequence is 13 residues long. Trimming left V 4 bases short and J 6 bases short, with 12 bases between. CDR1 and CDR2 from the germline V gene are WNHNN and SYGVQD (reference sequence). CDR3 in amino acids: CASSVTGKSEAFF. For the CDR3, the DNA is TGCGCCAGCAGTGTTACAGGGAAGTCTGAAGCTTTCTTT.

The chain combines TRBV2 with TRBJ2-3; TRBD1 is a possible D gene (6 bases). CDR3 length: 13 amino acids. CDR1 is SNHLY, CDR2 FYNNEI, per germline. V lost 6 bases to trimming and J lost 4 bases, with 11 bases between them. CDR3 loop: CASRQGRPDTQYF. CDR3 DNA sequence: TGTGCCAGCAGACAGGGACGGCCAGATACGCAGTATTTT.

In this sample, this clonotype turned up once. The chain carries TRBV19 and TRBJ2-3; D gene uncertain. The CDR3 covers 15 residues. V lost 2 bases, J lost 0 bases, and 9 bases lay in between. Germline CDR1 reads LNHDA; CDR2 reads SQIVND (reference sequence). CDR3 nucleotides: TGTGCCAGTAGTATAAGAGCAGATAGCACAGATACGCAGTATTTT. Translated, it gives CASSIRADSTDTQYF. Drawing the rest from reference TRBV19 and TRBJ2-3, the complete variable domain is DGGITQSPKYLFRKEGQNVTLSCEQNLNHDAMYWYRQDPGQGLRLIYYSQIVNDFQKGDIAEGYSVSREKKESFPLTVTSAQKNPTAFYLCASSIRADSTDTQYFGPGTRLTVL.

This clonotype was observed a single time. CDR3 protein: CASAEGGRSQPQHF. The CDR3 bases are TGTGCCAGCGCCGAGGGGGGTCGAAGTCAGCCCCAGCATTTT. The chain couples TRBV27 to TRBJ1-5; TRBD1 might be the D (6 bases). The V end lost 8 bases, the J end lost 6 bases, and 17 bases lay between the germline ends. Germline V lookup: CDR1 MNHEY, CDR2 SMNVEV (reference sequence). There are 14 residues in the CDR3.

The rearrangement uses TRBV28 and TRBJ1-2; 7 bases are a match to TRBD1. In germline, CDR1 is MDHEN, CDR2 SYDVKM. Germline trimming cut 7 bases from V and 4 bases from J; bases unmatched to any gene: 15. The CDR3 is 16 amino acids. The CDR3 nucleotides read TGTGCCAGCATCCTGAGGGGGCGAGGCAGAAGCTATGGCTACACCTTC. Its translation: CASILRGRGRSYGYTF.

The chain couples TRBV6-1 to TRBJ2-3, with TRBD2 matching over 8 bases. The germline CDR1 and CDR2 sequences are MNHNS and SASEGT. J gave up 0 bases and V 8 bases, and 13 bases lay outside the gene matches. CDR3 size: 17 residues. The CDR3 protein is CASRGGVRLASTDTQYF. DNA for the CDR3: TGTGCCAGCCGCGGCGGAGTTCGACTAGCGAGCACAGATACGCAGTATTTT.

This chain uses TRBV7-6 with TRBJ2-2, with a tentative D call TRBD2 (5 bases). The CDR3 has 13 residues. CDR1 and CDR2 from the germline V gene are SGHVS and FNYEAQ. Trimming took 6 bases from V and 8 from J, leaving 13 bases between them. CDR3 in amino acids: CASRDSSPGELFF. The CDR3, as DNA: TGTGCCAGCAGGGACTCCTCACCGGGGGAGCTGTTTTTT.

This chain links TRBV12-3 or TRBV12-4 with TRBJ1-2; 9 bases align to TRBD1. The CDR3 length is 18 residues. V lost 2 bases to trimming and J lost 2 bases; unmatched junction nucleotides: 12. CDR3 amino acids: CASSLRSGTGYRNYGYTF. Written as DNA, the CDR3 is TGTGCCAGCAGTTTAAGATCCGGGACAGGGTATAGGAACTATGGCTACACCTTC.

This clonotype is large. This rearrangement joins TRBV20-1 to TRBJ2-4; D is unclear. In germline, CDR1 is DFQATT, CDR2 SNEGSKA (reference sequence). V dropped 3 bases and J dropped 0 bases, with 15 bases sitting between them. The CDR3 extends over 16 amino acids. CDR3 DNA sequence: TGCAGTGCTAGTGGGGTGGACCGATTAGCCAAAAACATTCAGTACTTC. This translates into CSASGVDRLAKNIQYF.

The chain has TRBV6-1 and TRBJ1-6; 7 nucleotides align to TRBD1. The length of the CDR3 is 14 residues. In germline, CDR1 is MNHNS, CDR2 SASEGT. Trimming at V came to 6 bases and at J to 7 bases, leaving 6 bases not matched to a gene. Here the CDR3 reads CASSLRDSNSPLHF. CDR3 bases: TGTGCCAGCAGCCTCCGGGACAGCAATTCACCCCTCCACTTT.

The rearrangement links TRBV7-2 to TRBJ2-2; D is unclear. Germline CDR1 reads SGHTA; CDR2 reads FQGNSA. V lost 1 base and J 0 bases, leaving 6 bases between the germline ends. The CDR3 is made up of 15 amino acids. The DNA of the CDR3 is TGTGCCAGCAGCTTAGACGCCGCGAACACCGGGGAGCTGTTTTTT. Its protein product is CASSLDAANTGELFF.

This clonotype was recorded once. V is TRBV19 and J is TRBJ1-1, with no clear D. The V gene lost 4 bases and the J gene lost 0 bases, with 15 bases spanning the gap. Germline loops: CDR1 LNHDA, CDR2 SQIVND (reference sequence). The CDR3 runs 16 residues. This CDR3 reads CASSKVLTVMNTEAFF. The DNA of the CDR3 is TGTGCCAGTAGTAAAGTTTTGACGGTCATGAACACTGAAGCTTTCTTT.

Notes on this clonotype: At one end, the junction sequence differs from germline, possibly due to a read error. The chain joins TRBV20-1 to TRBJ1-2; D is uncertain. Looked up from germline, CDR1 is DFQATT and CDR2 is SNEGSKA (reference sequence). The CDR3 has 13 residues. CDR3 in DNA: TGTAATGTTCGCGAGGGAGCTAACTATGGCTACACCTTC. Its protein is CNVREGANYGYTF.

This chain links TRBV24-1 with TRBJ2-2; maybe TRBD2 (6 bases). The CDR3 runs to 17 residues. The germline V gene has CDR1 KGHDR and CDR2 SFDVKD. Trimming stripped 5 bases from V and 1 base from J, with 16 bases between. CDR3 nucleotide sequence: TGTGCCACCAGTGGCCGTGGATCCGGGGGGAACACCGGGGAGCTGTTTTTT. It specifies CATSGRGSGGNTGELFF.

The rearrangement links TRBV19 to TRBJ2-3; no clear D gene. The V gene lost 6 bases and the J gene lost 4 bases, with 8 bases spanning the gap. The CDR3 has 12 amino acids. The germline gives CDR1 LNHDA, CDR2 SQIVND (reference sequence). The CDR3 spells CASSDVSDTQYF. In nucleotides, the CDR3 is TGTGCCAGTAGCGACGTGTCAGATACGCAGTATTTT.

V is TRBV20-1 and J is TRBJ1-1, with D perhaps TRBD1 (5 bases). Looked up from germline, CDR1 is DFQATT and CDR2 is SNEGSKA (reference sequence). The germline V and J ends were trimmed by 1 base and 6 bases, with 18 bases remaining between them. The CDR3 is 15 residues long. CDR3 amino acids: CSARAFRAGLPEAFF. In DNA, the CDR3 is TGCAGTGCTAGAGCTTTCAGGGCCGGGTTGCCTGAAGCTTTCTTT.

The V gene is TRBV6-5, the J gene TRBJ1-6; TRBD1 matches at 8 bases. The germline V gene has CDR1 MNHEY and CDR2 SVGAGI. The length of the CDR3 is 13 residues. J was trimmed by 10 bases and V by 2 bases; bases with no gene match: 1. This CDR3 reads CASSYGTGSPLHF. The CDR3 nucleotides are TGTGCCAGCAGTTACGGGACAGGCTCACCCCTCCACTTT.

This clonotype was observed a handful of times. The chain combines TRBV11-2 with TRBJ2-5, with 7 bases lining up with TRBD2. The CDR3 sequence is 18 residues long. The J segment lost 5 bases and the V segment lost 0 bases, leaving 15 bases of the junction unmatched. Per the germline V gene, CDR1 is SGHAT and CDR2 is FQNNGV. Here the CDR3 reads CASSLDWAGDLLYETQYF. The CDR3 DNA follows: TGTGCCAGCAGCTTAGACTGGGCGGGAGACCTGTTATACGAGACCCAGTACTTC.

The genes are TRBV6-1 and TRBJ1-5; D may be TRBD1 (6 bases). The CDR3 totals 15 residues. Germline values: CDR1 MNHNS, CDR2 SASEGT. Trimming stripped 6 bases from V and 7 bases from J, with 19 bases between. CDR3 residues: CASSPTGNPGQPQHF. CDR3 DNA sequence: TGTGCCAGCAGCCCTACAGGGAATCCAGGCCAGCCCCAGCATTTT.

The genes are TRBV7-3 and TRBJ1-1; TRBD1 is a possible D gene (5 bases). The CDR3 totals 13 residues. Trimming removed 0 bases at V and 7 bases at J, with 9 bases between. Germline V gene lookup returns CDR1 SGHTA and CDR2 FQGTGA. The CDR3 here is CASSLTSGVEAFF. The CDR3 bases are TGTGCCAGCAGCTTAACGTCGGGGGTTGAAGCTTTCTTT.

This chain connects TRBV6-1 to TRBJ1-5; perhaps TRBD1 as D (5 bases). This CDR3 comprises 15 residues. Trimming removed 5 bases at V and 5 bases at J, with 16 bases between. Germline V lookup: CDR1 MNHNS, CDR2 SASEGT. CDR3 region: CASSIRTQGYQPQHF. The CDR3 DNA reads TGTGCCAGCAGTATCAGGACACAAGGGTATCAGCCCCAGCATTTT.